These 15 T cell receptor beta chains were all obtained from the same sample, sequenced in a study of shared clonotypes between healthy human individuals. The method was immunoSEQ multiplex PCR; TCRdb's version includes in-frame clones alone and lacks a portion of them. Of 950,000 to 1,100,000 clones in the sample, about 84% are singletons; the top ten hold roughly 0.62%. The specimen was memory CD4+ T cells from PBMCs. Subset specified: CD45RA-negative fraction. The receptor set was obtained from a man aged 18 to 35 in good health. Some clones in this sample may be carry-over from other donors' samples.

This chain joins TRBV5-1 and TRBJ1-1; TRBD1 is a possible D gene (5 bases). CDR3 length: 14 amino acids. The V and J ends lost 0 bases and 7 bases respectively, with 13 bases between them. CDR1 is SGHRS and CDR2 is YFSETQ in the germline V gene. The chain's CDR3 is CASSLERQGHEAFF. The CDR3, as DNA: TGCGCCAGCAGCTTGGAAAGGCAGGGTCATGAAGCTTTCTTT.

This clone was found many times. The gene calls are TRBV28 and TRBJ1-1; D gene unclear. Germline lookup yields CDR1 MDHEN and CDR2 SYDVKM. Deletions cut 4 bases from V and 11 bases from J, with 20 bases between. The CDR3 is made up of 14 amino acids. The CDR3 loop is CASSSEAQTPRAFF. In DNA form, the CDR3 reads TGTGCCAGCAGTTCCGAGGCGCAAACGCCCCGTGCTTTCTTT. Variable domain in full (rest from reference TRBV28 and TRBJ1-1): DVKVTQSSRYLVKRTGEKVFLECVQDMDHENMFWYRQDPGLGLRLIYFSYDVKMKEKGDIPEGYSVSREKKERFSLILESASTNQTSMYLCASSSEAQTPRAFFGQGTRLTVV.

The J gene is TRBJ2-1, the V gene TRBV11-2; maybe TRBD1 (5 bases). The germline V gene encodes CDR1 SGHAT and CDR2 FQNNGV. The CDR3 has 13 amino acids. V lost 7 bases and J 4 bases, leaving 11 bases between the germline ends. The CDR3 DNA follows: TGTGCCAGCACGGTGGACACTTACAATGAGCAGTTCTTC. It specifies CASTVDTYNEQFF.

V gene TRBV2 combines with J gene TRBJ1-5; no clear D. V gave up 6 bases and J gave up 2 bases, with 11 bases separating them. The CDR3 runs 14 residues. CDR1 and CDR2 from the germline V gene are SNHLY and FYNNEI. The CDR3 DNA reads as TGTGCCAGCAGCGAGGACGGCGGCAATCAGCCCCAGCATTTT. Its translation is CASSEDGGNQPQHF. Together with reference TRBV2 and TRBJ1-5, the CDR3 gives the full variable domain: EPEVTQTPSHQVTQMGQEVILRCVPISNHLYFYWYRQILGQKVEFLVSFYNNEISEKSEIFDDQFSVERPDGSNFTLKIRSTKLEDSAMYFCASSEDGGNQPQHFGDGTRLSIL.

Written as DNA, the CDR3 is TGTGCCAGCAGCGTAATCGGGGGTGCGGCTTTCTTT. Translated, it gives CASSVIGGAAFF. This chain uses TRBV9 with TRBJ1-1, with D possibly being TRBD1 (5 bases). Trimming took off 1 base at V and 11 bases at J, with 12 bases between the two ends. Germline CDR1 and CDR2: SGDLS and YYNGEE. This CDR3 has 12 amino acids.

V and J are TRBV2 and TRBJ1-5, with unresolved D. This CDR3 is 15 amino acids long. The V gene's germline CDR1 is SNHLY and CDR2 FYNNEI. Trimming removed 5 bases at V and 7 bases at J, with 18 bases between. The CDR3 loop reads CASSSGLGLGQPQHF. DNA of the CDR3: TGTGCCAGCAGTTCGGGTTTGGGTCTTGGACAGCCCCAGCATTTT.

The rearrangement joins TRBV7-8 to TRBJ1-3; D remains ambiguous. Germline CDR1 is SGHVS and CDR2 is FQNEAQ. The V and J ends lost 0 bases and 0 bases respectively, with 3 bases between them. The CDR3 consists of 14 residues. The CDR3 DNA is TGTGCCAGCAGCTTAGCGTACTCTGGAAACACCATATATTTT. As protein: CASSLAYSGNTIYF.

The rearrangement links TRBV10-2 to TRBJ2-1; TRBD2 matches at 12 bases. The length of the CDR3 is 17 residues. The junction had 13 bases not matched to a gene; V was cut back by 4 bases and J by 9 bases. Germline-derived CDR1 and CDR2 are WSHSY and SAAADI. CDR3: CASSGGRLAGELVEQFF. CDR3 in DNA: TGCGCCAGCAGTGGGGGGAGACTAGCGGGAGAGTTAGTTGAGCAGTTCTTC.

This clone was seen only once. The V gene is TRBV5-6, the J gene TRBJ1-2; D call uncertain. The CDR3 extends over 13 amino acids. The V and J ends lost 5 bases and 4 bases respectively, with 12 bases between them. CDR1 SGHDT and CDR2 YYEEEE come from the germline V gene. The CDR3 DNA reads TGTGCCAGCAGAACTCCGACGGTCTATGGCTACACCTTC. Translated, it gives CASRTPTVYGYTF.

The CDR3 coding sequence is TGCGCCAGCAGCCAGGGATTATCGGGACTCCGGGCCGAGCAGTACTTC. This translates into CASSQGLSGLRAEQYF. V usage is TRBV4-3 and J usage is TRBJ2-5, with D perhaps TRBD2 (6 bases). The J call may be faulty, since TRBJ2-7 better matches the DNA end. CDR3 size: 16 residues. Germline-derived CDR1 and CDR2 are LGHNA and YSLEER.

This clone was picked up a small number of times. The chain is built from TRBV6-1 and TRBJ1-1; tentatively, D is TRBD1 (6 bases). V lost 7 bases to trimming and J lost 2 bases, with 14 bases between them. This CDR3 spans 14 amino acids. The germline V gene has CDR1 MNHNS and CDR2 SASEGT. The CDR3 spells CASTEIQGNTEAFF. The CDR3 DNA reads TGTGCCAGCACCGAAATACAGGGAAACACTGAAGCTTTCTTT.

This clone was seen a handful of times. The rearrangement uses TRBV7-3 and TRBJ2-3, with 11 bases aligning to TRBD2. This CDR3 region has 18 residues. The germline gives CDR1 SGHTA, CDR2 FQGTGA. The V and J ends lost 5 bases and 3 bases, in that order; junction bases with no gene match: 13. CDR3 sequence: CASSQRVLAGGGTDTQYF. The CDR3 DNA follows: TGTGCCAGCAGCCAACGGGTCCTAGCGGGAGGAGGAACAGATACGCAGTATTTT.

This clone was seen a few times. The chain is built from TRBV10-1 and TRBJ1-3; possible D gene TRBD1, 5 bases. The V gene lost 10 bases and the J gene lost 0 bases, with 16 bases spanning the gap. Germline CDR1 WNHNN, CDR2 SYGVQD (reference sequence). CDR3 length equals 15 residues. The CDR3 DNA follows: TGCGCCACCTCCCGGGACGGCAACTCTGGAAACACCATATATTTT. Its translation is CATSRDGNSGNTIYF.

This clone was seen a single time. The chain carries TRBV6-1 and TRBJ1-2; perhaps TRBD1 as D (5 bases). The CDR3 consists of 15 residues. The germline V gene encodes CDR1 MNHNS and CDR2 SASEGT. V was trimmed by 7 bases and J by 8 bases, leaving 23 bases between them. CDR3 in DNA: TGTGCCAGCACTCCCCTAGGGACTGCGGCCGGGGGCTACACCTTC. Its protein product is CASTPLGTAAGGYTF.

The chain recombines TRBV5-8 with TRBJ2-3; perhaps TRBD1 as D (7 bases). CDR1 SGHTS and CDR2 YDEGEE come from the germline V gene. Trimming took off 2 bases at V and 3 bases at J, with 13 bases between the two ends. CDR3 length: 15 residues. The CDR3 DNA reads as TGTGCCAGCAGCTTCTGGTCAGGGGGGACAGATACGCAGTATTTT. Protein: CASSFWSGGTDTQYF.